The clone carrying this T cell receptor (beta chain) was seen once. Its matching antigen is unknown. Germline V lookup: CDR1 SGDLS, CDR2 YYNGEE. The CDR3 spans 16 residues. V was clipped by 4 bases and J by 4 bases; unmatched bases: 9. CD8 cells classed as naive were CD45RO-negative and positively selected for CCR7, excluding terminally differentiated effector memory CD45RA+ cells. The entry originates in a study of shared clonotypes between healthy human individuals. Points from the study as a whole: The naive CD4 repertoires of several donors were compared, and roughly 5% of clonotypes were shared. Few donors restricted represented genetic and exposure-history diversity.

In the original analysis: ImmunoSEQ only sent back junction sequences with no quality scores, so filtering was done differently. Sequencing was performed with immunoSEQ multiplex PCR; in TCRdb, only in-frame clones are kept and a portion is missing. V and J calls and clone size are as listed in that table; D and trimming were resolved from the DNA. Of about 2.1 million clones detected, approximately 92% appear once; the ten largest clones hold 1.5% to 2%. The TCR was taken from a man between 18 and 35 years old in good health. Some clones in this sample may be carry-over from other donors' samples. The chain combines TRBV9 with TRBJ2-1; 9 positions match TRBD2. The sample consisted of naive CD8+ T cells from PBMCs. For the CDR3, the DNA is TGTGCCAGCAGCCCCCAGGGCGCGGGAGGGTACAATGAGCAGTTCTTC. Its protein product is CASSPQGAGGYNEQFF.